Shown below are 20 T cell receptor beta chains from a single sample sequenced in a study of blood T cell repertoires in COVID-19. The assay was immunoSEQ multiplex PCR, and TCRdb's table has in-frame clones only and misses some. The table has some 670,000 clones, more than 80% seen once. The sequenced material came from peripheral blood. Receptors were obtained from a young woman with acute or convalescent COVID-19.

This clone occurred once. This chain connects TRBV7-8 to TRBJ2-7; 9 positions agree with TRBD2. The CDR3 has 15 amino acids. Germline V CDR1 and CDR2: SGHVS, FQNEAQ. J lost 6 bases, V lost 6 bases, and 12 bases had no gene match. This CDR3 reads CASRERGATHLEQYF. The CDR3 DNA reads TGTGCCAGCAGGGAGCGGGGGGCGACCCACCTCGAGCAGTACTTC.

This rearrangement joins TRBV7-9 to TRBJ1-1; D is undetermined. Trimming took 2 bases from V and 4 from J, leaving 11 bases between them. The CDR3 has 14 residues. The germline V gene has CDR1 SEHNR and CDR2 FQNEAQ (reference sequence). CDR3 sequence reads: CASSLRPAGTEAFF. CDR3 sequence (DNA): TGTGCCAGCAGCTTAAGACCGGCGGGCACTGAAGCTTTCTTT.

The chain links TRBV27 to TRBJ1-6; 7 positions agree with TRBD1. Looked up from germline, CDR1 is MNHEY and CDR2 is SMNVEV (reference sequence). The V segment lost 5 bases and the J segment 0 bases; nucleotides outside the gene matches: 4. This CDR3 contains 16 residues. The CDR3 reads CASSPGGSSYNSPLHF. CDR3 coding DNA: TGTGCCAGCAGTCCAGGGGGAAGCTCCTATAATTCACCCCTCCACTTT.

The chain employs TRBV9 and TRBJ2-7; TRBD1 agrees at 9 bases. CDR3 length equals 15 residues. Germline V gene lookup returns CDR1 SGDLS and CDR2 YYNGEE. V was clipped by 4 bases and J by 7 bases; unmatched bases: 12. The chain's CDR3 is CASSRDRDRVREQYF. CDR3 DNA: TGTGCCAGCAGCCGGGACCGGGACAGGGTTCGTGAGCAGTACTTC.

This clone was recorded once. The sample contains more than one DNA sequence encoding this CDR3. The chain recombines TRBV7-3 with TRBJ2-3; D perhaps matches TRBD2 (6 bases). V shed 0 bases and J shed 3 bases, with 10 bases lying between them. Germline values: CDR1 SGHTA, CDR2 FQGTGA. The CDR3 totals 15 residues. The CDR3 is CASSLTGGATDTQYF. DNA for the CDR3: TGTGCCAGCAGCTTAACAGGAGGGGCGACAGATACGCAGTATTTT.

This chain joins TRBV9 and TRBJ2-6, with TRBD1 as a possible D gene (5 bases). There are 17 residues in the CDR3. V lost 4 bases to trimming and J lost 2 bases, with 16 bases between them. Germline V lookup: CDR1 SGDLS, CDR2 YYNGEE. CDR3 nucleotides: TGTGCCAGCAGCCCTTGGTCTTGGGGCCCTGGGGCCAACGTCCTGACTTTC. This encodes CASSPWSWGPGANVLTF.

This sequence joins TRBV3-1 (or the pseudogene TRBV3-2) and TRBJ2-3, with 9 bases that match TRBD2. Per germline, CDR1 LGHDT and CDR2 YNNKEL (reference sequence). J lost 11 bases, V lost 1 base, and 10 bases had no gene match. There are 15 residues in the CDR3. CDR3: CASSQGPSGVYEQYF. CDR3 nucleotide sequence: TGTGCCAGCAGCCAAGGACCTAGCGGGGTTTATGAGCAGTATTTT.

The chain combines TRBV18 with TRBJ2-7, with D possibly being TRBD1 (6 bases). V was pared by 2 bases and J by 3 bases, with 17 bases between. Germline V gene data show CDR1 as KGHSH and CDR2 as LQKENI. The CDR3 sequence is 16 residues long. The CDR3 DNA reads as TGTGCCAGCTCACCATCGAGGGGGTCGTGGTTCTACGAGCAGTACTTC. Amino acid sequence: CASSPSRGSWFYEQYF. The variable domain in full, completed from reference TRBV18 and TRBJ2-7, reads NAGVMQNPRHLVRRRGQEARLRCSPMKGHSHVYWYRQLPEEGLKFMVYLQKENIIDESGMPKERFSAEFPKEGPSILRIQQVVRGDSAAYFCASSPSRGSWFYEQYFGPGTRLTVT.

The chain links TRBV5-6 to TRBJ1-5; TRBD1 matches 7 bases. Germline loops: CDR1 SGHDT, CDR2 YYEEEE. The CDR3 extends over 15 amino acids. V was pared by 2 bases and J by 4 bases, with 6 bases of the junction left unmatched. The CDR3 sequence: CASSFGSGGNQPQHF. In DNA form, the CDR3 reads TGTGCCAGCAGCTTCGGTTCAGGGGGGAATCAGCCCCAGCATTTT.

J is TRBJ2-5 and V is TRBV6-4, with 7 bases aligning to TRBD2. Trimming cost V 4 bases and J 5 bases; bases outside gene matches: 4. CDR1 and CDR2 from the germline V gene are MRHNA and SNTAGT. The CDR3 is 13 amino acids. The CDR3 spells CASSVRGEETQYF. The CDR3 coding sequence is TGTGCCAGCAGTGTTCGGGGGGAGGAGACCCAGTACTTC.

The V gene is TRBV4-2, the J gene TRBJ2-3; D possibly corresponds to TRBD2 (5 bases). V lost 0 bases and J 0 bases, leaving 7 bases between the germline ends. Germline V gene sequence: CDR1 LGHNA, CDR2 YNFKEQ. The CDR3 length is 15 residues. In nucleotides, the CDR3 is TGTGCCAGCAGCCAAGAGCTAGCTAGCACAGATACGCAGTATTTT. Amino acids: CASSQELASTDTQYF.

The rearrangement links TRBV5-4 to TRBJ1-3; D remains ambiguous. This CDR3 has 17 amino acids. CDR1 and CDR2 (germline): SGHNT, YYREEE (reference sequence). Between the trimmed V and J ends, which lost 2 bases and 0 bases, there was a span of 15 bases. The CDR3 protein is CASSFGGRFSSGNTIYF. The CDR3 region has the DNA TGTGCCAGCAGCTTTGGTGGGAGGTTTTCCTCTGGAAACACCATATATTTT. The full variable domain, rest sourced from reference TRBV5-4 and TRBJ1-3, is ETGVTQSPTHLIKTRGQQVTLRCSSQSGHNTVSWYQQALGQGPQFIFQYYREEENGRGNFPPRFSGLQFPNYSSELNVNALELDDSALYLCASSFGGRFSSGNTIYFGEGSWLTVV.

The chain employs TRBV11-2 and TRBJ2-7; 11 nucleotides align to TRBD1. From germline, CDR1 is SGHAT and CDR2 FQNNGV. Trimming took 3 bases from V and 3 from J; bases not matched to a gene: 4. This CDR3 is 15 amino acids long. The CDR3 loop reads CASSLGQGGFYEQYF. The DNA for the CDR3 is TGTGCCAGCAGCTTGGGACAGGGGGGTTTCTACGAGCAGTACTTC.

The chain uses TRBV21-1 and TRBJ1-1; the table gives TRBD1 as D, unverified against the DNA. TRBV21-1 is assigned pseudogene status. This CDR3 comprises 15 residues. The CDR3: CASTLQGAGKTEAFF. The CDR3 nucleotides read TGTGCCAGCACCTTGCAGGGGGCGGGAAAGACTGAAGCTTTCTTT.

This clone was seen a handful of times. This chain uses TRBV5-4 with TRBJ2-7; TRBD2 matches 8 bases. V lost 3 bases to trimming and J lost 8 bases; unmatched junction nucleotides: 16. The CDR3 length is 16 residues. The germline CDR1 and CDR2 sequences are SGHNT and YYREEE (reference sequence). In DNA form, the CDR3 reads TGTGCCAGCAGCTCCTTCGGCGAGCGGGGGTTTGGGAAGCAGTACTTC. It is translated as CASSSFGERGFGKQYF.

This clone was detected only once. The chain uses TRBV7-2 and TRBJ2-5; maybe TRBD2 (5 bases). V was clipped by 6 bases and J by 4 bases, with 15 bases between them. The germline V gene has CDR1 SGHTA and CDR2 FQGNSA. CDR3 size: 14 residues. DNA for the CDR3: TGTGCCAGCAGACCCAGCCCCGGGGTAGAGACCCAGTACTTC. This translates into CASRPSPGVETQYF.

This chain uses TRBV3-1 (or the pseudogene TRBV3-2) with TRBJ2-3; 8 bases line up with TRBD2. The germline V gene encodes CDR1 LGHDT and CDR2 YNNKEL (reference sequence). J lost 3 bases, V lost 3 bases, and 5 bases had no gene match. CDR3 length equals 15 residues. The CDR3 DNA is TGTGCCAGCAGCCACGTGACTAGCGCGACAGATACGCAGTATTTT. Translation gives CASSHVTSATDTQYF.

This clone has a handful of counts. The V call is TRBV6-5, the J call TRBJ1-2; D is ambiguous. This CDR3 spans 13 amino acids. CDR1 and CDR2 (germline): MNHEY, SVGAGI. Trimming pared 7 bases from V and 6 bases from J, leaving 15 bases between. The DNA of the CDR3 is TGTGCCAGCACCCGGAGGGAGGGCGATGGCTACACCTTC. Translated: CASTRREGDGYTF.

The chain links TRBV6-5 to TRBJ1-2, with D unresolved. V dropped 6 bases and J dropped 7 bases, with 15 bases sitting between them. This CDR3 has 13 amino acids. Germline V CDR1 and CDR2: MNHEY, SVGAGI. CDR3 loop: CASSPAEAGGYTF. CDR3 coding DNA: TGTGCCAGCAGCCCCGCGGAGGCGGGTGGCTACACCTTC.

This clone appeared a single time. This chain joins TRBV12-3 or TRBV12-4 and TRBJ1-2, with D unclear. V was shortened by 5 bases and J by 0 bases, with 7 bases between the two germline ends. The CDR3 covers 13 residues. CDR3 sequence reads: CASSHGANYGYTF. The CDR3 region has the DNA TGTGCCAGCAGTCACGGGGCTAACTATGGCTACACCTTC.